The source of this T cell receptor (beta chain) is a study of chemoradiotherapy in HPV16-positive cancers. The protocol was immunoSEQ multiplex PCR, while the TCRdb copy is restricted to in-frame clones and leaves out a portion. The sample shows 7,500 to 8,000 clones, over 75% of them seen only once. Sequenced material: tumor tissue, taken from a patient who underwent chemoradiotherapy. The origin of this receptor is a human donor with HPV-associated anogenital cancer.

The CDR3 bases are TGTGCCAGCACTCAACGGCGGGATTCCTCTGGGGCCAACGTCCTGACTTTC. Its protein is CASTQRRDSSGANVLTF. The chain uses TRBV28 and TRBJ2-6, with a tentative D call TRBD2 (6 bases). CDR1 and CDR2 (germline): MDHEN, SYDVKM. This CDR3 region has 17 residues. The V gene lost 7 bases and the J gene lost 0 bases, with 16 bases spanning the gap.